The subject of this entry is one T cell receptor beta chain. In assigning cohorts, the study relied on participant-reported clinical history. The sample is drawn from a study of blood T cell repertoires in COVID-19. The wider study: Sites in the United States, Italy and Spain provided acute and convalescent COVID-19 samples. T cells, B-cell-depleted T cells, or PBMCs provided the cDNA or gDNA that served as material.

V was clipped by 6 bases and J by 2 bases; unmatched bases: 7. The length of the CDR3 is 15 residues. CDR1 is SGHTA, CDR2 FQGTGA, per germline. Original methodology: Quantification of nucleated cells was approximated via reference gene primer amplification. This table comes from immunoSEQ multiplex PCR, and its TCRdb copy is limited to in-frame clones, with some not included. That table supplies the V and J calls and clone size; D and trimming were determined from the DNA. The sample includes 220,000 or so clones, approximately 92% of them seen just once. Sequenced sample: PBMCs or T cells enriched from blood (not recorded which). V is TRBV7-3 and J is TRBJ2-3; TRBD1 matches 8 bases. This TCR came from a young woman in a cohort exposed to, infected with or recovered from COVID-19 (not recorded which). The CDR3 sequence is CASRRQGLPTDTQYF. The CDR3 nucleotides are TGTGCCAGCAGAAGACAGGGGTTACCCACAGATACGCAGTATTTT.